Listed here is a single T cell receptor beta chain. The antigen is not known. The source of the sample is a study of cytomegalovirus exposure and HLA in healthy donors. The study, taken as a whole, reports: Analyzed later, association rates of TCRs varied across HLA loci, with DRB1 most and HLA-C fewest. Using the classifier, cytomegalovirus status was reportedly diagnosed with high specificity and sensitivity. Fewer N-insertions (relative to the 666-donor mean) were reportedly seen in an Asian-associated ancestry cluster in a later analysis.

The length of the CDR3 is 15 residues. Trimming took 5 bases from V and 5 from J; bases not matched to a gene: 11. Germline V gene lookup returns CDR1 MNHNY and CDR2 SVGAGI (reference sequence). The PCR employed 60 Vbeta primers together with 13 Jbeta primers. In the original workflow: Around 80 million unique TCR beta chains, 10 million to 13 million of them shared, were counted by a later analysis. The data were produced by immunoSEQ multiplex PCR, yet TCRdb's version contains in-frame clones alone and is incomplete. The D gene and trimming were derived from the DNA, and the V and J assignments and clone size from that table. Here the sample spans around 150,000 clones, roughly four fifths being singletons.

Sequencing was carried out using PBMCs. The sequence derives from a man aged 50 or older in good health and CMV-seropositive. The chain recombines TRBV6-6 with TRBJ2-5, with TRBD2 matching over 7 bases. DNA for the CDR3: TGTGCCAGCAGTCCGCGGGGGAGGCAATCCGAGACCCAGTACTTC. Protein: CASSPRGRQSETQYF.